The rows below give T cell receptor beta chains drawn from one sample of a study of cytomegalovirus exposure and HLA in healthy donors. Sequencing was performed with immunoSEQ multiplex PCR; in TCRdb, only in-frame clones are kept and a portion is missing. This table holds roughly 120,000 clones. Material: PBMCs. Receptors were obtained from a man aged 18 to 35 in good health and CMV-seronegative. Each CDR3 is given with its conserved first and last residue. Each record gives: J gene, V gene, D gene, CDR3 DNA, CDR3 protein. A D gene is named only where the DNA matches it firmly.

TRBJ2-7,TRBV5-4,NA,TGTGCCAGCAGCGACCGGGATCCGAACTACGAGCAGTACTTC,CASSDRDPNYEQYF
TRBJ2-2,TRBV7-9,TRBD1,TGTGCCAGCAGCACGAGACCGGGACAGGGGGGGGCCGGGGAGCTGTTTTTT,CASSTRPGQGGAGELFF
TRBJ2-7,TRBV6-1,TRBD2,TGTGCCAGCACTAAACTAGCGGGGGGGGTTGACGAGCAGTACTTC,CASTKLAGGVDEQYF
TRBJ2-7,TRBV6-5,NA,TGTGCCAGCAGTTCCCCTAGGGGCGACTCCTACGAGCAGTACTTC,CASSSPRGDSYEQYF
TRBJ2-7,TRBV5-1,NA,TGCGCCAGCAGCACAGATCGGGGTACCGCCTACGAGCAGTACTTC,CASSTDRGTAYEQYF
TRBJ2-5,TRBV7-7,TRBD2,TGTGCTAGTTCCAGGACTAGCGGGGGACAAGAGACCCAGTACTTC,CASSRTSGGQETQYF
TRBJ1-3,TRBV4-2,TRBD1,TGTGCCAGCAGCCAAGGACAGGGAAGTGGAAACACCATATATTTT,CASSQGQGSGNTIYF
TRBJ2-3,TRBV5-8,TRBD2,TGTGCCAGCAGCCCTACTAGCGGAGCTAGCACAGATACGCAGTATTTT,CASSPTSGASTDTQYF
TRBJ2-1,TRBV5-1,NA,TGCGCCAGCAGCCCTTGGGGGGATGGGAACAATGAGCAGTTCTTC,CASSPWGDGNNEQFF
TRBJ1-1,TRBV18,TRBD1,TGTGCCAGCTCATCTTTACAGGGGGACACTGAAGCTTTCTTT,CASSSLQGDTEAFF
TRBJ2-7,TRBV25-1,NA,TGTGCCAGCAGTGATCATCGACTTCACGAGCAGTACTTC,CASSDHRLHEQYF
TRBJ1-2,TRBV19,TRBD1,TGTGCCAGTACCCCGACAGGGGAGGGAGTCTATGGCTACACCTTC,CASTPTGEGVYGYTF
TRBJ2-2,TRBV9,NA,TGTGCCAGCAGCGTAGTCGGGGGCGGGGAGCTGTTTTTT,CASSVVGGGELFF
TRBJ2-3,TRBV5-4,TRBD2,TGTGCCAGCAGCGGAGGACTAGCGGGGCAAACAGATACGCAGTATTTT,CASSGGLAGQTDTQYF